Below are 3 T cell receptor beta chains sequenced from a single sample in a study of T cell changes during pregnancy in multiple sclerosis (dated by TCRdb to about 2019). The library came from the immunoSEQ multiplex PCR assay. Here the immuneACCESS table is served through TCRdb, limited to in-frame sequences with V and J called. Missing clones are a known gap in these copies; in checked studies unresolved V genes cover under half, and the rest lacks a known reason. Within this sample are 80,000 or so clones, with about 90% of them counted one time only. The ten largest clones take up 1.4% of the sample. The material was peripheral blood, obtained before pregnancy. The receptors originated from a female donor with multiple sclerosis, enrolled in a pregnancy study.

The chain joins TRBV6-1 to TRBJ2-1; possibly TRBD2 for D (5 bases). CDR3 length: 12 amino acids. Germline loops: CDR1 MNHNS, CDR2 SASEGT. V lost 8 bases and J 8 bases, leaving 13 bases between the germline ends. The CDR3 spells CASAAEGYEQFF. The CDR3 DNA sequence: TGTGCCAGCGCGGCTGAGGGCTATGAGCAGTTCTTC.

J is TRBJ1-5 and V is TRBV19; D is possibly TRBD1 (5 bases). Between the trimmed V and J ends, which lost 3 bases and 7 bases, there was a span of 13 bases. The CDR3 has 14 amino acids. Germline CDR1 reads LNHDA; CDR2 reads SQIVND (reference sequence). The CDR3 spells CASSIGQGGQPQHF. In DNA, the CDR3 is TGTGCCAGTAGTATCGGGCAGGGCGGACAGCCCCAGCATTTT.

The rearrangement links TRBV5-4 to TRBJ2-1; 9 nucleotides line up with TRBD1. The germline CDR1 and CDR2 sequences are SGHNT and YYREEE (reference sequence). The CDR3 runs to 15 residues. The V and J ends lost 4 bases and 6 bases, in that order; junction bases with no gene match: 8. The DNA for the CDR3 is TGTGCCAGCAGCAGGCCGGGACAGGGTTTCAATGAGCAGTTCTTC. This gives the protein CASSRPGQGFNEQFF.